This record covers a single T cell receptor (beta chain). The V and J ends lost 0 bases and 6 bases respectively, with 20 bases between them. Germline assignment: CDR1 MGHRA and CDR2 YSYEKL. This CDR3 contains 17 residues. The repertoire was sequenced with immunoSEQ multiplex PCR; TCRdb's copy has only in-frame clones and lacks some. In the table there are almost 550,000 clones, about four fifths of which are singletons. The entry originates in a study of shared T cell receptors in the human thymus. This sample also belongs to another study, concerning human thymus T cells.

This receptor was identified in a boy less than two years old with a congenital heart defect. The genes are TRBV4-1 and TRBJ1-1; the D is unclear. The sample consisted of thymocytes. This CDR3 reads CASSQDPNGPGLAEAFF. In DNA, the CDR3 is TGCGCCAGCAGCCAAGACCCTAACGGTCCCGGACTGGCTGAAGCTTTCTTT.